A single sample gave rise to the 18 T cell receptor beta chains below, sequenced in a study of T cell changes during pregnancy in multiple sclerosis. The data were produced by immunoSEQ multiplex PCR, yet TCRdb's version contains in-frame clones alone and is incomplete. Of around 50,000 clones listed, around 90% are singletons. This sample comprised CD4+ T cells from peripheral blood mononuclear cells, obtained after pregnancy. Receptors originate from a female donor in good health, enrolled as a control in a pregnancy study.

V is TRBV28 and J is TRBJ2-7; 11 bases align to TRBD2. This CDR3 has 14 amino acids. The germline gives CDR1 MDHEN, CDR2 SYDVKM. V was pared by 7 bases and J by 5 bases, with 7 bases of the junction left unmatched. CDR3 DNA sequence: TGTGCCAGCACCCTGGGACTAGCGGCCCACGAGCAGTACTTC. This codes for CASTLGLAAHEQYF. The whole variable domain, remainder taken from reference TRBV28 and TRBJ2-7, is DVKVTQSSRYLVKRTGEKVFLECVQDMDHENMFWYRQDPGLGLRLIYFSYDVKMKEKGDIPEGYSVSREKKERFSLILESASTNQTSMYLCASTLGLAAHEQYFGPGTRLTVT.

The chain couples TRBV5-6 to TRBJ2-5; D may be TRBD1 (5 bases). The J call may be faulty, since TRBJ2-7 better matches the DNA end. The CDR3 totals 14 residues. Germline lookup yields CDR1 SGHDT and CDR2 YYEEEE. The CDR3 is CASSLGQLSYEQYF. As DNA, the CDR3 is TGTGCCAGCAGCTTGGGACAGCTTTCCTACGAGCAGTACTTC.

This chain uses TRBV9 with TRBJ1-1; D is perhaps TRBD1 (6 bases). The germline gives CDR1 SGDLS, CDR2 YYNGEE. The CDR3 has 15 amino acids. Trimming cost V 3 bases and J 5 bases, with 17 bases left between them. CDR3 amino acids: CASSAGAGARTEAFF. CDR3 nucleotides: TGTGCCAGCAGCGCCGGAGCGGGGGCCAGGACTGAAGCTTTCTTT.

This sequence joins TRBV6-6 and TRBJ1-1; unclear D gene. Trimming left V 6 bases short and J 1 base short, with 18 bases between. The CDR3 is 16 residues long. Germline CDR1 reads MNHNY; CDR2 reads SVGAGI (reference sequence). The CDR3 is CASRLGLLEANTEAFF. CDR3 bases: TGTGCCAGCAGGCTGGGTCTCCTCGAGGCGAACACTGAAGCTTTCTTT.

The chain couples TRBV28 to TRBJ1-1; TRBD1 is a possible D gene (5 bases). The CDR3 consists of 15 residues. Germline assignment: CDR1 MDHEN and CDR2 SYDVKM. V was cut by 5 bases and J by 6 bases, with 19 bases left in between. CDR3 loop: CASSTPSRVPAEAFF. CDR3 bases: TGTGCCAGCAGTACCCCCAGCAGGGTACCCGCTGAAGCTTTCTTT.

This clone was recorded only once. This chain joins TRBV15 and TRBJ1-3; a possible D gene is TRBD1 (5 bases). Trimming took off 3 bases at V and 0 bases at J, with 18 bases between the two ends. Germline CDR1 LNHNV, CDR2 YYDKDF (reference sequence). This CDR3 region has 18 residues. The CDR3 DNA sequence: TGTGCCACCAGCAGGTATGGGTCTTCAGGGCGCTCTGGAAACACCATATATTTT. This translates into CATSRYGSSGRSGNTIYF.

The CDR3 DNA follows: TGTGCCAGCAGCGACAGGGCTGTGGGTGGCTACACCTTC. The encoded protein is CASSDRAVGGYTF. V and J are TRBV6-5 and TRBJ1-2; 7 positions match TRBD1. CDR1 is MNHEY and CDR2 is SVGAGI in the germline V gene. Germline trimming cut 6 bases from V and 7 bases from J; bases unmatched to any gene: 8. The CDR3 extends over 13 amino acids.

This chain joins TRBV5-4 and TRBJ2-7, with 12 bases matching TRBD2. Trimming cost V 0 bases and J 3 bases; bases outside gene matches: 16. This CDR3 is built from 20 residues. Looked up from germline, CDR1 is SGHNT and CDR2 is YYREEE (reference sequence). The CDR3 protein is CASSLEELLAGGIGGYEQYF. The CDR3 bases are TGTGCCAGCAGCTTGGAAGAACTCCTAGCGGGGGGGATTGGGGGCTACGAGCAGTACTTC. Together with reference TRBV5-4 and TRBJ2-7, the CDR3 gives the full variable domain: ETGVTQSPTHLIKTRGQQVTLRCSSQSGHNTVSWYQQALGQGPQFIFQYYREEENGRGNFPPRFSGLQFPNYSSELNVNALELDDSALYLCASSLEELLAGGIGGYEQYFGPGTRLTVT.

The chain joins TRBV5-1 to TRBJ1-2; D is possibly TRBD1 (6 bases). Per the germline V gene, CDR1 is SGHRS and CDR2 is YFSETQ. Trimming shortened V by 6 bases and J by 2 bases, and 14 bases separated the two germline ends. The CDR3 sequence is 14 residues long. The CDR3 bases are TGCGCCAGCAAGAGGACAGCTCCGAACTATGGCTACACCTTC. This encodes CASKRTAPNYGYTF.

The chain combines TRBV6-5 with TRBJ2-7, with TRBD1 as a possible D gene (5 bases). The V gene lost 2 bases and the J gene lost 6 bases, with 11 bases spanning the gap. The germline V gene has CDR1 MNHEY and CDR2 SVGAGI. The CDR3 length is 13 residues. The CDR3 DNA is TGTGCCAGCAGTTACACCGGCAGGGTCGAGCAGTACTTC. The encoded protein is CASSYTGRVEQYF.

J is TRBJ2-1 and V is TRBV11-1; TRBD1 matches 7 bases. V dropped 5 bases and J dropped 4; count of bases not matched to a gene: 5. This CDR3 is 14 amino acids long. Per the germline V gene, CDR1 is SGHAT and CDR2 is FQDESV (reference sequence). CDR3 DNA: TGTGCCAGCAGCGCGCAGGGACAGTACAATGAGCAGTTCTTC. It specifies CASSAQGQYNEQFF.

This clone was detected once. CDR3 sequence (DNA): TGTGCCAGCAGCCTCGGACTAGCGGGAGCCTTAGATACGCAGTATTTT. Protein product: CASSLGLAGALDTQYF. This chain joins TRBV7-6 and TRBJ2-3, with 13 bases lining up with TRBD2. V gave up 5 bases and J gave up 5 bases; unmatched junction bases: 7. The CDR3 has 16 residues. In germline, CDR1 is SGHVS, CDR2 FNYEAQ.

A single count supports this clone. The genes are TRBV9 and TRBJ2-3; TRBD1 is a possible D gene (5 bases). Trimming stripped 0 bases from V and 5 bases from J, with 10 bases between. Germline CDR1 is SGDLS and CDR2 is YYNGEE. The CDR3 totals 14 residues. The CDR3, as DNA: TGTGCCAGCAGCGTAGAATCAGGGATAGATACGCAGTATTTT. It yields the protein CASSVESGIDTQYF.

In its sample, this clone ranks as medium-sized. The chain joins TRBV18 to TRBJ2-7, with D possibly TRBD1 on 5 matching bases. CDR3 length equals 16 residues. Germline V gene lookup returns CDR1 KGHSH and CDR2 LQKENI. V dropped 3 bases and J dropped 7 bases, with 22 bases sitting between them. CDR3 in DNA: TGTGCCAGCTCACCGCTCCCACAGGACACGTCTACGGAGCAGTACTTC. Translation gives CASSPLPQDTSTEQYF.

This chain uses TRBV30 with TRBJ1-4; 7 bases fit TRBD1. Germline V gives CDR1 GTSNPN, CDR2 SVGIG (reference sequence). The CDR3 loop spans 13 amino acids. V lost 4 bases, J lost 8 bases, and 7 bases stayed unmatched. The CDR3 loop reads CAWNPGGIEKLFF. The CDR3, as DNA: TGTGCCTGGAATCCAGGGGGAATCGAAAAACTGTTTTTT.

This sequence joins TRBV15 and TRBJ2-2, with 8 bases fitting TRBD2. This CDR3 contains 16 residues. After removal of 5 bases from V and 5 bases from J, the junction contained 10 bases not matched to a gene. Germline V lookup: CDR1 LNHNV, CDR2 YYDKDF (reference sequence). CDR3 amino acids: CATSASRTSFTGELFF. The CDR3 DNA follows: TGTGCCACCAGCGCCTCCCGGACTAGCTTTACCGGGGAGCTGTTTTTT.

CDR3 DNA: TGCGCCAGTAGAAAGACAGGGGCCCTCATGAACACTGAAGCTTTCTTT. It is translated as CASRKTGALMNTEAFF. The chain recombines TRBV5-1 with TRBJ1-1, with TRBD1 identical over 8 bases. CDR3 size: 16 residues. Per germline, CDR1 SGHRS and CDR2 YFSETQ. J gave up 0 bases and V 8 bases, and 12 bases lay outside the gene matches.

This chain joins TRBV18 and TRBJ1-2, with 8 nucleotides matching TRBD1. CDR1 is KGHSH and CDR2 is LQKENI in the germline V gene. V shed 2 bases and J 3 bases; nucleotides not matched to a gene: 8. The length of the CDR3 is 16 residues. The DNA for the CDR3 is TGTGCCAGCTCACCAATACTCGGACAGGGACACTATGGCTACACCTTC. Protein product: CASSPILGQGHYGYTF.